This T cell receptor beta chain stems from a study of blood T cells in healthy people across ages. A J-beta primer mix and a sample-barcoded 5' primer were used in a second PCR of roughly 6 to 12 cycles. In TCRdb, the 5' RACE reads were re-called with MiXCR into one record per CDR3 protein. The data show about 1.8 million distinct CDR3 sequences, roughly 52% seen once. The CDR3 spans 13 residues. The ends were cut back, 2 bases at V and 6 bases at J, with 11 bases in the middle. The germline V gene has CDR1 SGHVS and CDR2 FQNEAQ. The origin of this receptor is a woman aged 40 to 49 in good health. J is TRBJ2-7 and V is TRBV7-8, with a possible D match to TRBD1 (5 bases). The sequenced material came from blood. In DNA form, the CDR3 reads TGTGCCAGCAGCTTAAGTGTTGGGGCCGAGCAGTACTTC. It specifies CASSLSVGAEQYF.